These T cell receptor beta chains were read from a single sample in a study of blood T cell repertoires in COVID-19. Sequenced by immunoSEQ multiplex PCR; TCRdb stores in-frame clones only, minus some. Here the sample spans around 100,000 clones, 75% to 90% being singletons. The sequencing sample was made of peripheral blood. The receptor set was obtained from an elderly man with acute or convalescent COVID-19. Both conserved end residues are part of each CDR3. A D gene is named only where the DNA matches it firmly. Rows give clone size only sometimes, using once, few, many, or a class for an expanded clone.

V gene	D gene	J gene	clone size	CDR3 protein	CDR3 DNA
TRBV7-2	TRBD2	TRBJ2-7	-	CASSSTGEGGQYF	TGTGCCAGCAGCTCCACCGGGGAGGGTGGGCAGTACTTC
TRBV28	-	TRBJ1-6	few	CASSLFAGGNSPLHF	TGTGCCAGCAGTTTATTTGCCGGAGGGAATTCACCCCTCCACTTT
TRBV5-1	-	TRBJ1-4	-	CASTDSATNEKLFF	TGCGCCAGCACCGACAGTGCAACTAATGAAAAACTGTTTTTT
TRBV7-3	-	TRBJ2-2	-	CASSPQSRGNTGELFF	TGTGCCAGCAGCCCCCAGAGTAGAGGGAACACCGGGGAGCTGTTTTTT
TRBV10-3	-	TRBJ1-5	-	CAACVGPEQPQHF	TGTGCCGCCTGTGTGGGGCCTGAGCAGCCCCAGCATTTT
TRBV27	-	TRBJ2-7	-	CASSLSVYRSTYEQYF	TGTGCCAGCAGTTTATCAGTATACAGGTCAACCTACGAGCAGTACTTC
TRBV7-9	TRBD2	TRBJ2-3	-	CASSFEFRLAGHVPKQYF	TGTGCCAGCAGCTTCGAGTTCCGACTAGCGGGCCACGTCCCTAAGCAGTATTTT
TRBV21-1	-	TRBJ1-2	-	CASSKGQGSTLRYGYTF	TGTGCCAGCAGCAAAGGACAGGGGAGCACCCTTCGGTATGGCTACACCTTC
TRBV7-2	-	TRBJ1-5	-	CASSSNSNQPQHF	TGTGCCAGCAGCTCTAATAGCAATCAGCCCCAGCATTTT
TRBV9	-	TRBJ1-2	-	CASTSVRTNYGYTF	TGTGCCAGCACCTCAGTGCGGACAAACTATGGCTACACCTTC
TRBV13	-	TRBJ2-1	-	CASSLNGGRDEQFF	TGTGCCAGCAGCTTAAACGGGGGACGGGATGAGCAGTTCTTC
TRBV6-5	TRBD1	TRBJ2-7	-	CASRRTGSGEQYF	TGTGCCAGCAGGCGGACAGGGTCCGGCGAGCAGTACTTC
TRBV18	-	TRBJ2-7	-	CASSPTGNEQYF	TGTGCCAGCTCCCCCACAGGGAACGAGCAGTACTTC
TRBV2	-	TRBJ2-3	-	CASSRLLSTDTQYF	TGTGCCAGCAGTAGACTACTAAGCACAGATACGCAGTATTTT
TRBV28	TRBD1	TRBJ1-5	-	CASSLLDRVGQPQHF	TGTGCCAGCAGCTTATTGGACAGGGTAGGGCAGCCCCAGCATTTT
TRBV15	-	TRBJ1-2	-	CATSRSGSYGYTF	TGTGCCACCAGCCGATCCGGGTCCTATGGCTACACCTTC
TRBV3-1/TRBV3-2	TRBD2	TRBJ2-5	-	CASSQERQAGPQETQYF	TGTGCCAGCAGCCAAGAGAGGCAAGCGGGACCACAAGAGACCCAGTACTTC
TRBV27	-	TRBJ1-2	once	CASSPRQVLSSNYGYTF	TGTGCCAGCAGTCCCCGACAGGTTCTCTCTTCTAACTATGGCTACACCTTC
TRBV2	TRBD1	TRBJ1-4	-	CASYRTGREKLFF	TGTGCCAGCTATAGGACAGGGCGTGAAAAACTGTTTTTT
TRBV29-1	TRBD1	TRBJ2-7	once	CSVAGQGYEQYF	TGCAGCGTTGCTGGACAGGGTTACGAGCAGTACTTC
TRBV29-1	TRBD1	TRBJ2-3	-	CSVGQGITDTQYF	TGCAGCGTAGGACAGGGGATCACAGATACGCAGTATTTT
TRBV7-2	TRBD2	TRBJ2-1	-	CASSRLAGGWGNEQFF	TGTGCCAGCAGTAGACTAGCGGGAGGGTGGGGCAATGAGCAGTTCTTC
TRBV11-3	-	TRBJ2-1	-	CASSTGTTYNEQFF	TGTGCCAGCAGTACAGGAACCACCTACAATGAGCAGTTCTTC
TRBV5-1	-	TRBJ1-5	-	CASSLAGGDNQPQHF	TGCGCTAGCAGCTTGGCGGGGGGAGATAATCAGCCCCAGCATTTT
TRBV7-2	TRBD2	TRBJ2-2	-	CASSLGTSGRAGELFF	TGTGCCAGCAGCTTAGGGACTAGCGGGAGGGCCGGGGAGCTGTTTTTT
TRBV6-1	TRBD1	TRBJ2-7	-	CASRNGQGFEQYF	TGTGCCAGCAGAAACGGACAGGGTTTCGAGCAGTACTTC
TRBV28	-	TRBJ1-1	-	CASSSVDTEAFF	TGTGCCAGCAGCTCGGTTGACACTGAAGCTTTCTTT
TRBV7-2	-	TRBJ2-6	-	CASSPEAAGANVLTF	TGTGCCAGCAGCCCCGAGGCGGCTGGGGCCAACGTCCTGACTTTC
TRBV19	TRBD1	TRBJ1-1	-	CASSRDRAGNTEAFF	TGTGCCAGTAGTAGGGACAGGGCTGGCAACACTGAAGCTTTCTTT
TRBV30	TRBD1	TRBJ1-2	few	CAWWTGQNPNYGYTF	TGTGCCTGGTGGACAGGGCAAAACCCTAACTATGGCTACACCTTC
TRBV6-6	TRBD1	TRBJ2-1	-	CASSTRDRHNEQFF	TGTGCCAGCAGTACCCGGGACAGACACAATGAGCAGTTCTTC
TRBV19	-	TRBJ2-7	-	CASGLLYEQYF	TGTGCCAGTGGCCTGCTCTACGAGCAGTACTTC
TRBV6-6	-	TRBJ1-2	-	CASSPQGTYGYTF	TGTGCCAGCAGTCCCCAGGGGACCTATGGCTACACCTTC
TRBV4-1	-	TRBJ1-1	-	CASSQDTGRVEAFF	TGCGCCAGCAGCCAAGATACAGGGCGGGTTGAAGCTTTCTTT
TRBV19	-	TRBJ1-1	-	CASSIEGPRGTEAFF	TGTGCCAGTAGTATAGAAGGTCCTAGGGGCACTGAAGCTTTCTTT
TRBV5-1	TRBD2	TRBJ2-3	-	CASSKAGGPRDTQYF	TGCGCCAGCAGCAAAGCGGGAGGCCCCCGAGATACGCAGTATTTT
TRBV6-6	TRBD2	TRBJ2-7	-	CASRRLAGVDEQYF	TGTGCCAGCAGGAGACTAGCGGGAGTGGACGAGCAGTACTTC
TRBV19	TRBD1	TRBJ2-5	once	CASKTGGTETQYF	TGTGCCAGTAAAACAGGGGGAACAGAGACCCAGTACTTC
TRBV7-2	-	TRBJ2-1	few	CASSFGGYNEQFF	TGTGCCAGCAGCTTCGGGGGTTACAATGAGCAGTTCTTC
TRBV12-2	-	TRBJ2-5	-	CASRFGTAKETQYF	TGTGCAAGTCGCTTCGGGACAGCGAAAGAGACCCAGTACTTC
TRBV19	-	TRBJ1-2	-	CASSSKGAMDGYTF	TGTGCCAGTAGTAGCAAAGGGGCGATGGATGGCTACACCTTC
TRBV21-1	-	TRBJ1-6	few	CASSKGPGSKSSYNSPLHF	TGTGCCAGCAGCAAAGGACCAGGGTCAAAGAGCTCCTATAATTCACCCCTCCACTTT
TRBV7-9	-	TRBJ2-3	-	CASTAEEGGPDTQYF	TGTGCCAGCACCGCAGAAGAAGGAGGGCCAGATACGCAGTATTTT
TRBV7-6	-	TRBJ2-7	-	CASSPSPAVYYEQYF	TGTGCCAGCAGCCCATCACCAGCGGTATACTACGAGCAGTACTTC
TRBV11-2	-	TRBJ2-7	-	CASSSTYEQYF	TGTGCCAGCAGCTCAACCTACGAGCAGTACTTC
TRBV3-1/TRBV3-2	-	TRBJ1-2	few	CASSQAGLFYGYTF	TGTGCCAGCAGCCAAGCAGGACTTTTCTATGGCTACACCTTC
TRBV11-3	TRBD1	TRBJ2-3	-	CASSLGRTGSTDTQYF	TGTGCCAGCAGCTTAGGCCGGACAGGTAGCACAGATACGCAGTATTTT
TRBV19	TRBD1	TRBJ1-5	-	CASSNRQGAGNQPQHF	TGTGCCAGTAGTAACCGACAGGGGGCGGGCAATCAGCCCCAGCATTTT